This T cell receptor (beta chain) was identified during a study of vaccination and CD4 T cells after COVID-19. Study-level findings and limits: Post-vaccination, and not before, a median roughly 86% of reactive clones appeared in convalescent patients. Early timepoints after natural infection were not analyzed in these convalescent patients. Median SARS-CoV-2-reactive clonotypes rose from approximately 21 to 38, not significantly.

Every positive PCR date fell between March and December 2020, earlier than the US Alpha, Beta and Delta variants. TCRdb ran MiXCR on the PCR reads and lists one entry per CDR3 protein. Of some 22,000 distinct CDR3 sequences listed, under 65% are singletons. The germline V gene encodes CDR1 SGHNT and CDR2 YENEEA. The CDR3 runs 14 residues. J was trimmed by 7 bases and V by 4 bases; bases with no gene match: 8. This clonotype was detected only a few times. The antigen is unknown. The chain couples TRBV11-3 to TRBJ1-2; 8 bases map to TRBD1. Source: CD4+ T cells from blood, taken before SARS-CoV-2 vaccination. The TCR comes from a human donor who had recovered from COVID-19. CDR3: CASSSGRQGFGYTF. Here the CDR3 DNA reads TGTGCCAGCAGCTCAGGACGACAGGGGTTTGGCTACACCTTC.